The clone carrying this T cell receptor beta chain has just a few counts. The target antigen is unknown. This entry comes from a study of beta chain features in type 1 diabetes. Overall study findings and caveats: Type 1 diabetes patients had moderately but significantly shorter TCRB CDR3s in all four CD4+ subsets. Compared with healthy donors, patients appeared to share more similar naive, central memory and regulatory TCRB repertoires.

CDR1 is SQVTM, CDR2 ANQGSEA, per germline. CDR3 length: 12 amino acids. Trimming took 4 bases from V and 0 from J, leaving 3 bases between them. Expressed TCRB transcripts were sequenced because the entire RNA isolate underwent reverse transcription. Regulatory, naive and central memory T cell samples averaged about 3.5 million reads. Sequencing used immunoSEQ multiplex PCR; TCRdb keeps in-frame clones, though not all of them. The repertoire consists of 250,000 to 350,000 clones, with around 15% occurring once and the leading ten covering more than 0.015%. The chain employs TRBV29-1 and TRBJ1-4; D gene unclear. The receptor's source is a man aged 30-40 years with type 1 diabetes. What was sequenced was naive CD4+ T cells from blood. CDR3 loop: CSVAATNEKLFF. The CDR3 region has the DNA TGCAGCGTTGCTGCAACTAATGAAAAACTGTTTTTT.